A single T cell receptor (beta chain) is shown here with its context. Its specificity is unknown. This CDR3 is built from 12 residues. The V gene lost 7 bases and the J gene lost 10 bases, with 14 bases spanning the gap. The germline CDR1 and CDR2 sequences are SGHNT and YENEEA. Each donor was a Caucasian adult residing in Nashville, Tennessee. The sample belongs to a study of shared clonotypes between healthy human individuals. Across the whole study: Three plates were used per donor for CD4 naive, three for CD4 memory, two for CD8 naive and one for CD8 memory.

TCRdb keeps only in-frame clones here, not all; method: immunoSEQ multiplex PCR. This repertoire shows about 730,000 clones, 55% to 80% found once; its top ten account for roughly 1.8%. Study-wide results and caveats: Some naive CD4 clonotypes, around 5%, turned up in common across a handful of donors.

V is TRBV11-3 and J is TRBJ2-1; possible D gene TRBD2, 6 bases. The specimen was memory CD4+ T cells sorted from blood. Subset described: CD45RA-negative fraction. The clonotype originates from a woman between 25 and 40 years old in good health. CDR3 amino acids: CASTRDGGEQFF. The CDR3, as DNA: TGTGCCAGCACCCGCGACGGGGGAGAGCAGTTCTTC.